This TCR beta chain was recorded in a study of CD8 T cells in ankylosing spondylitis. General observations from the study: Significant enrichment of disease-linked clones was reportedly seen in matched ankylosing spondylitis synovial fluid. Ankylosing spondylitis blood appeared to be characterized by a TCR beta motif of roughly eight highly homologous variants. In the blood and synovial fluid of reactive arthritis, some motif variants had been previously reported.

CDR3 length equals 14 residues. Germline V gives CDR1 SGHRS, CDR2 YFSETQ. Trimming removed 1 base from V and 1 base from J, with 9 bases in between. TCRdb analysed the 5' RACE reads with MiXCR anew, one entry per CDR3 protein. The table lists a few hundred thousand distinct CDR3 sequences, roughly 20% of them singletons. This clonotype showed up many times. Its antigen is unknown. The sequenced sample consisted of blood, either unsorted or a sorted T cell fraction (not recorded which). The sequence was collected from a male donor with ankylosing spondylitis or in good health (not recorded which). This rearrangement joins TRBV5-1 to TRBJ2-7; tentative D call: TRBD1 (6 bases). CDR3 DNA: TGCGCCAGCAGCTTGAACGGACAGTCCTACGAGCAGTACGTC. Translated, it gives CASSLNGQSYEQYV.